These 28 T cell receptor beta chains came from one sample sequenced in a study of OX40 agonist ivuxolimab in advanced cancers. The table came from immunoSEQ multiplex PCR; TCRdb's copy has only in-frame clones and leaves some out. The sample lists 50,000 to 65,000 clones, around 92% occurring once. The material was CD4+ or CD8+ T cells sorted from blood, obtained in a trial of the OX40 agonist ivuxolimab. These receptors were collected from an adult with an advanced solid tumor such as melanoma, head and neck, liver or kidney cancer.

V and J are TRBV4-3 and TRBJ2-5, with TRBD2 identical over 10 bases. V was pared by 0 bases and J by 4 bases, with 8 bases of the junction left unmatched. Germline CDR1 and CDR2: LGHNA and YSLEER. This CDR3 contains 17 residues. CDR3: CASSQEGRLAGVETQYF. CDR3 coding DNA: TGCGCCAGCAGCCAAGAGGGGCGGCTAGCGGGAGTAGAGACCCAGTACTTC.

The chain recombines TRBV4-1 with TRBJ1-5; 9 nucleotides agree with TRBD1. Germline-derived CDR1 and CDR2 are MGHRA and YSYEKL. This CDR3 has 16 residues. With V trimmed by 0 bases and J by 5 bases, 5 bases remained unmatched. CDR3 sequence: CASSQEGDRGDQPQHF. The DNA for the CDR3 is TGCGCCAGCAGCCAAGAAGGAGACAGGGGGGATCAGCCCCAGCATTTT.

In this sample, this clone turned up a few times. This rearrangement joins TRBV4-3 to TRBJ2-7; D unresolved. The CDR3 runs 15 residues. Trimming cost V 0 bases and J 0 bases, with 9 bases left between them. The V gene's germline CDR1 is LGHNA and CDR2 YSLEER. Here the CDR3 DNA reads TGCGCCAGCAGCCAAGAGGATAAGAGCTCCTACGAGCAGTACTTC. Translating it yields CASSQEDKSSYEQYF.

J is TRBJ2-2 and V is TRBV11-2; 8 bases map to TRBD1. CDR1 and CDR2 (germline): SGHAT, FQNNGV. This CDR3 has 15 residues. The V segment lost 9 bases and the J segment 8 bases; nucleotides outside the gene matches: 14. The CDR3 is CASPSWDRQDGELFF. The CDR3 nucleotides are TGTGCCAGTCCCTCGTGGGACAGGCAGGATGGGGAGCTGTTTTTT.

The chain uses TRBV13 and TRBJ2-3; 13 bases align to TRBD2. This CDR3 spans 17 amino acids. V lost 4 bases to trimming and J lost 3 bases; unmatched junction nucleotides: 7. Germline loops: CDR1 PRHDT, CDR2 FYEKMQ (reference sequence). CDR3 nucleotide sequence: TGTGCCAGCAGCTACGGTACTAGCGGGGGGGAAACAGATACGCAGTATTTT. Translation: CASSYGTSGGETDTQYF.

This clone was detected many times. V and J are TRBV11-2 and TRBJ2-7; D may match TRBD1 or TRBD2 (6 bases each). V shed 2 bases and J shed 3 bases, with 11 bases lying between them. In germline, CDR1 is SGHAT, CDR2 FQNNGV. This CDR3 region has 14 residues. CDR3 sequence (DNA): TGTGCCAGCAGCTTATCCGGGGGCGTCTACGAGCAGTACTTC. Translating gives CASSLSGGVYEQYF.

This chain joins TRBV11-2 and TRBJ2-7; possibly TRBD1 for D (6 bases). V was trimmed by 4 bases and J by 6 bases, leaving 7 bases between them. The CDR3 has 11 residues. Germline CDR1 SGHAT, CDR2 FQNNGV. CDR3 coding DNA: TGTGCCAGCAGCTCAGGGGTCGAGCAGTACTTC. Its protein product is CASSSGVEQYF. Variable domain in full (rest from reference TRBV11-2 and TRBJ2-7): EAGVAQSPRYKIIEKRQSVAFWCNPISGHATLYWYQQILGQGPKLLIQFQNNGVVDDSQLPKDRFSAERLKGVDSTLKIQPAKLEDSAVYLCASSSGVEQYFGPGTRLTVT.

The chain is built from TRBV4-1 and TRBJ2-7; TRBD2 matches 11 bases. CDR1 and CDR2 from the germline V gene are MGHRA and YSYEKL. The ends lost 1 base at V and 4 bases at J; junction bases unmatched: 3. This CDR3 has 15 amino acids. The CDR3 loop is CASSQAGTSGYEQYF. DNA for the CDR3: TGCGCCAGCAGCCAAGCCGGGACTAGCGGTTACGAGCAGTACTTC.

Worth noting for this clone: This CDR3 is also generated by other DNA sequences in the sample. V usage is TRBV27 and J usage is TRBJ1-1, with D possibly being TRBD1 (5 bases). This CDR3 has 13 residues. Germline CDR1 reads MNHEY; CDR2 reads SMNVEV (reference sequence). V was cut by 2 bases and J by 2 bases, with 6 bases left in between. As DNA, the CDR3 is TGTGCCAGCAGTTTAGGGGGTAACACTGAAGCTTTCTTT. Translated: CASSLGGNTEAFF.

This chain's CDR3 is CASSLDGQGVYGYTF. In nucleotides, the CDR3 is TGCGCCAGCAGCTTGGACGGTCAGGGAGTTTATGGCTACACCTTC. The V gene is TRBV5-1, the J gene TRBJ1-2, with D maybe TRBD1 (5 bases). Trimming removed 0 bases at V and 5 bases at J, with 14 bases between. The CDR3 length is 15 residues. Germline V gene lookup returns CDR1 SGHRS and CDR2 YFSETQ.

This sequence joins TRBV11-2 and TRBJ2-7, with TRBD1 identical over 7 bases. Germline CDR1 and CDR2: SGHAT and FQNNGV. The V gene end was trimmed by 5 bases and the J gene end by 3 bases; junction bases not matched to a gene: 4. The CDR3 extends over 13 amino acids. The CDR3 here is CASSPGTDYEQYF. The CDR3 DNA reads TGTGCCAGCAGCCCCGGGACAGACTACGAGCAGTACTTC.

The chain couples TRBV9 to TRBJ1-1; D uncertain. The length of the CDR3 is 16 residues. Trimming took 3 bases from V and 1 from J, leaving 16 bases between them. CDR1 and CDR2 from the germline V gene are SGDLS and YYNGEE. Here the CDR3 DNA reads TGTGCCAGCAGCGCGCCCCCGGACCTTCGGAACACTGAAGCTTTCTTT. Protein: CASSAPPDLRNTEAFF.

The V call is TRBV19, the J call TRBJ2-3; TRBD1 aligns across 8 bases. The CDR3 has 14 amino acids. Germline V lookup: CDR1 LNHDA, CDR2 SQIVND (reference sequence). Trimming at V came to 5 bases and at J to 6 bases, leaving 7 bases not matched to a gene. The CDR3 bases are TGTGCCAGTAGTTACGGACAGGGCGGGGATACGCAGTATTTT. It encodes CASSYGQGGDTQYF.

This CDR3 reads CASSPTQGANEQYF. CDR3 sequence (DNA): TGTGCCAGCAGCCCGACCCAGGGGGCCAACGAGCAGTACTTC. The J gene is TRBJ2-7, the V gene TRBV11-1; 8 nucleotides align to TRBD1. Germline assignment: CDR1 SGHAT and CDR2 FQDESV (reference sequence). J gave up 5 bases and V 5 bases, and 8 bases lay outside the gene matches. CDR3 size: 14 residues.

This chain connects TRBV5-5 to TRBJ1-6; tentatively, D is TRBD1 (5 bases). The length of the CDR3 is 13 residues. CDR1 is SGHKS, CDR2 YYEKEE, per germline (reference sequence). The V end was cut by 4 bases, the J end by 7 bases, with 9 bases between. The CDR3 coding sequence is TGTGCCAGCAGCCAGGGAGTCAATTCACCCCTCCACTTT. Protein sequence: CASSQGVNSPLHF.

The J gene is TRBJ1-1, the V gene TRBV28, with a possible D match to TRBD1 (6 bases). Trimming pared 9 bases from V and 1 base from J, leaving 15 bases between. This CDR3 has 14 residues. CDR1 and CDR2 (germline): MDHEN, SYDVKM. The CDR3 nucleotides read TGTGCCAGTACCCCGGGACACCAGAACACTGAAGCTTTCTTT. Translation: CASTPGHQNTEAFF.

The V call is TRBV4-1, the J call TRBJ1-5; D is uncertain. V was trimmed by 1 base and J by 6 bases, leaving 7 bases between them. CDR1 and CDR2 from the germline V gene are MGHRA and YSYEKL. This CDR3 has 13 residues. The CDR3 bases are TGCGCCAGCAGCCAAGGTTTAGGTCAGCCCCAGCATTTT. Translation: CASSQGLGQPQHF.

This clone was picked up a small number of times. The chain couples TRBV9 to TRBJ1-2; 8 bases map to TRBD1. The V and J ends lost 1 base and 4 bases, in that order; junction bases with no gene match: 9. The length of the CDR3 is 16 residues. Germline V gene lookup returns CDR1 SGDLS and CDR2 YYNGEE. The CDR3, as DNA: TGTGCCAGCAGCGTAAATATCCGGGGACAGGCCTATGGCTACACCTTC. Its protein product is CASSVNIRGQAYGYTF.

The V gene is TRBV6-5, the J gene TRBJ2-5, with D maybe TRBD2 (5 bases). The DNA matches TRBJ2-7 better at its end, which makes the J call doubtful. The CDR3 has 13 amino acids. Germline V gives CDR1 MNHEY, CDR2 SVGAGI. CDR3 residues: CASRPGLFYEQYF. The CDR3 DNA sequence: TGTGCCAGTAGGCCCGGACTTTTTTACGAGCAGTACTTC.

V and J are TRBV9 and TRBJ2-3, with TRBD1 matching over 9 bases. Germline CDR1 SGDLS, CDR2 YYNGEE. The CDR3 has 16 amino acids. With V trimmed by 4 bases and J by 1 base, 7 bases remained unmatched. DNA for the CDR3: TGTGCCAGCAGCCCTTTGGACAGGGGTGGCACAGATACGCAGTATTTT. It specifies CASSPLDRGGTDTQYF.

This clone has just one count. The genes are TRBV4-1 and TRBJ2-7; D might be TRBD2 (5 bases). The CDR3 spans 16 residues. The V gene lost 0 bases and the J gene lost 4 bases, with 16 bases spanning the gap. CDR1 and CDR2 from the germline V gene are MGHRA and YSYEKL. The CDR3 protein is CASSQDHFVRVYEQYF. In DNA, the CDR3 is TGCGCCAGCAGCCAAGATCACTTTGTGAGGGTGTACGAGCAGTACTTC.

In this sample, this clone turned up once. The chain uses TRBV7-6 and TRBJ2-1, with TRBD2 identical over 9 bases. CDR3 size: 17 residues. The germline V gene has CDR1 SGHVS and CDR2 FNYEAQ. V was clipped by 5 bases and J by 0 bases; unmatched bases: 8. DNA for the CDR3: TGTGCCAGCAGCCCTAGGCGCGGGGGGGCCTCCTACAATGAGCAGTTCTTC. It encodes CASSPRRGGASYNEQFF.

V usage is TRBV4-1 and J usage is TRBJ1-5; TRBD1 matches 10 bases. Germline V gene lookup returns CDR1 MGHRA and CDR2 YSYEKL. The CDR3 sequence is 16 residues long. V gave up 1 base and J gave up 4 bases; unmatched junction bases: 4. The CDR3 DNA reads TGCGCCAGCAGCCAAGGGACAGGGGGGAGGAATCAGCCCCAGCATTTT. It specifies CASSQGTGGRNQPQHF.

CDR3 loop: CASAWGPEGEQYF. DNA for the CDR3: TGCGCCAGCGCTTGGGGGCCGGAGGGCGAGCAGTACTTC. This chain joins TRBV10-1 and TRBJ2-7; D may match TRBD1 or TRBD2 (6 bases each). V lost 8 bases and J lost 6, with 17 bases in between. Germline assignment: CDR1 WNHNN and CDR2 SYGVQD (reference sequence). This CDR3 region has 13 residues.

The V call is TRBV6-1, the J call TRBJ2-1; D possibly corresponds to TRBD2 (5 bases). Trimming shortened V by 10 bases and J by 10 bases, and 14 bases separated the two germline ends. Germline V gene sequence: CDR1 MNHNS, CDR2 SASEGT. The CDR3 length is 11 residues. Written as DNA, the CDR3 is TGTGCCACAGGCGAGGGTAGAGAGCAGTTCTTC. Translating it yields CATGEGREQFF.

The chain uses TRBV15 and TRBJ2-3, with D tentatively TRBD2 (6 bases). CDR1 is LNHNV and CDR2 is YYDKDF in the germline V gene (reference sequence). Trimming stripped 8 bases from V and 1 base from J, with 10 bases between. The CDR3 loop spans 13 amino acids. CDR3 protein: CATEEGRTDTQYF. CDR3 sequence (DNA): TGTGCCACCGAGGAGGGTCGCACAGATACGCAGTATTTT.

The chain combines TRBV6-6 with TRBJ1-2; no firm D call. Trimming stripped 4 bases from V and 2 bases from J, with 8 bases between. This CDR3 spans 13 amino acids. Germline V gives CDR1 MNHNY, CDR2 SVGAGI (reference sequence). In nucleotides, the CDR3 is TGTGCCAGCAGTTGGGGTGGAAACTATGGCTACACCTTC. Translation: CASSWGGNYGYTF.

The chain uses TRBV4-3 and TRBJ2-1; D unclear. Deletions cut 2 bases from V and 3 bases from J, with 8 bases between. There are 14 residues in the CDR3. Germline CDR1 reads LGHNA; CDR2 reads YSLEER. DNA of the CDR3: TGCGCCAGCAGCCAAACGACAATCTACAATGAGCAGTTCTTC. This gives the protein CASSQTTIYNEQFF.